This paragraph reports one T cell receptor beta chain. The data originate from a study of blood T cell repertoires in COVID-19. This table comes from immunoSEQ multiplex PCR, and its TCRdb copy is limited to in-frame clones, with some not included. This table has 65,000 or so clones, around four fifths appearing once. The source material was peripheral blood. This TCR came from a man in his thirties or forties with COVID-19, enrolled during active disease.

The CDR3 loop reads CATRSYNEQFF. CDR3 nucleotides: TGTGCCACGCGCTCCTACAATGAGCAGTTCTTC. The chain uses TRBV6-5 and TRBJ2-1; D gene uncertain. The CDR3 runs to 11 residues. The germline V gene encodes CDR1 MNHEY and CDR2 SVGAGI. The germline V and J ends were trimmed by 10 bases and 0 bases, with 4 bases remaining between them.